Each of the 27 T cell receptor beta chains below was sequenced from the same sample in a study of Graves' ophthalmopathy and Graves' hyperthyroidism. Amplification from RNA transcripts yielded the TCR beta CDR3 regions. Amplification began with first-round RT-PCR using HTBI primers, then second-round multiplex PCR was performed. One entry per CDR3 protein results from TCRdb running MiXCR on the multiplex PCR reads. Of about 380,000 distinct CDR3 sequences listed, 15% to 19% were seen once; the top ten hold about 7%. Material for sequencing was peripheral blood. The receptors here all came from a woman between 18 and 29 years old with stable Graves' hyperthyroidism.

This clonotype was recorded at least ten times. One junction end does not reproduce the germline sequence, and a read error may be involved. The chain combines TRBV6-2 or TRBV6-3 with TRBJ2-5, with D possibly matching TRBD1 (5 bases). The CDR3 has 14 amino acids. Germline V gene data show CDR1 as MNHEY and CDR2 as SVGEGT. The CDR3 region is CASSYLGREEIQYF. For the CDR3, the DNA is TGTGCCAGCAGTTACCTAGGCAGGGAAGAGATCCAGTACTTC.

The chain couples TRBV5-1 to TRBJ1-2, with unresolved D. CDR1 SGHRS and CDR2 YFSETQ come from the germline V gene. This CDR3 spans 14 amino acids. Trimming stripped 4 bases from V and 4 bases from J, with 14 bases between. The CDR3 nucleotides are TGCGCCAGCAGCCGGGCCCCGCGGGTCTATGGCTACACCTTC. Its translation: CASSRAPRVYGYTF.

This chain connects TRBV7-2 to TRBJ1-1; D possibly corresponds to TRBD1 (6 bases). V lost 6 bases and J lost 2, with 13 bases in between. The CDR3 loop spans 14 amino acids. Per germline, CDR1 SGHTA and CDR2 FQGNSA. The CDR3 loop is CASSRWGANTEAFF. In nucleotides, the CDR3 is TGTGCCAGCAGTAGATGGGGGGCAAACACTGAAGCTTTCTTT.

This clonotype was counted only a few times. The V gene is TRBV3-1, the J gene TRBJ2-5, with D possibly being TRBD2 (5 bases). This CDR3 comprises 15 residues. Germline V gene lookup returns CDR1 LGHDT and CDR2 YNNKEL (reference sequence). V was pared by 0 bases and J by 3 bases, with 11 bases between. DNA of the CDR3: TGTGCCAGCAGCCAAGAACGGGGAAGAGAAGAGACCCAGTACTTC. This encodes CASSQERGREETQYF.

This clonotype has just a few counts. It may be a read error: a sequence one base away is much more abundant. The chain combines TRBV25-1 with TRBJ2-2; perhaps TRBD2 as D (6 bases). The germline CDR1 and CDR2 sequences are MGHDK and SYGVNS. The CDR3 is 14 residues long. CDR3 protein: CASEGRGNTGEQFF. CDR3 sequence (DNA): TGTGCCAGCGAGGGACGGGGGAACACCGGGGAGCAGTTTTTT.

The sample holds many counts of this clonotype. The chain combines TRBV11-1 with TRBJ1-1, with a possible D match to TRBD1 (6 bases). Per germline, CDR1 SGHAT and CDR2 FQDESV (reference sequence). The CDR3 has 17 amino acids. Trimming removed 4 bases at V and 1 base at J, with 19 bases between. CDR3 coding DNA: TGTGCCAGCAGCTCGGGTGAAATAGGGGGTCGGAACACTGAAGCTTTCTTT. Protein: CASSSGEIGGRNTEAFF.

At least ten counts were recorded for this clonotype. DNA of the CDR3: TGTGCCAGCAGCAACCCGAATGGGAGGTGGGAGTCCCACACCTTC. It codes for CASSNPNGRWESHTF. The genes are TRBV6-1 and TRBJ1-2; D is unresolved. The CDR3 extends over 15 amino acids. The V gene lost 6 bases and the J gene lost 12 bases, with 26 bases spanning the gap. Germline CDR1 is MNHNS and CDR2 is SASEGT.

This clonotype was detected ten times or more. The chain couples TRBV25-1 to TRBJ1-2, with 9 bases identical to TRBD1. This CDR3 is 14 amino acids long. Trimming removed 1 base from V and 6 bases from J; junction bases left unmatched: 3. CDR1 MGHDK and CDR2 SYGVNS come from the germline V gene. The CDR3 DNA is TGTGCCAGCAGTGAATCCGGGACAGGGAATGGCTACACCTTC. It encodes CASSESGTGNGYTF.

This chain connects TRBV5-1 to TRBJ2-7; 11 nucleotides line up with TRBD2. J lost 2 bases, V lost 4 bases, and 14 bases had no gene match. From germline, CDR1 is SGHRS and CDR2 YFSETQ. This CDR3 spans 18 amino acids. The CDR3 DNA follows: TGCGCCAGCAGCAACCCCCAGGGCTCGGGACTAGCGGCCTACGAGCAGTACTTC. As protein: CASSNPQGSGLAAYEQYF.

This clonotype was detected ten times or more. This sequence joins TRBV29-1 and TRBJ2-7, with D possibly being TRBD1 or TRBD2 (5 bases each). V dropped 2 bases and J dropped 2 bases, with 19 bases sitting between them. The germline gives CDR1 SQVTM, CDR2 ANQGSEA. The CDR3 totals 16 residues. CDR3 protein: CSVEPRGAGGAYEQYF. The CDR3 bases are TGCAGCGTTGAACCCCGAGGGGCAGGTGGGGCCTACGAGCAGTACTTC.

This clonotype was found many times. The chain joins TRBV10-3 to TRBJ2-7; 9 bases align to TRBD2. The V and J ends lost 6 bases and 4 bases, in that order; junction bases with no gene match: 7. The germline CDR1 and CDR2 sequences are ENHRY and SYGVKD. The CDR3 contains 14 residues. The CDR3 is CAISPGTSLYEQYF. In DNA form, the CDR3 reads TGTGCCATCAGCCCCGGGACTAGCCTATACGAGCAGTACTTC.

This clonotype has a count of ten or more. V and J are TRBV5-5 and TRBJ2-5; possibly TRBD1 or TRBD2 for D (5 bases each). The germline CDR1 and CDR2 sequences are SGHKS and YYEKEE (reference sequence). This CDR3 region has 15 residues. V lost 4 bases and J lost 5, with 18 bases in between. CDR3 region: CASSPGTPGGETQYF. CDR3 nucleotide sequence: TGTGCCAGCAGCCCCGGGACGCCCGGAGGCGAGACCCAGTACTTC. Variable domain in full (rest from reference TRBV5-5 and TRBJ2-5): DAGVTQSPTHLIKTRGQQVTLRCSPISGHKSVSWYQQVLGQGPQFIFQYYEKEERGRGNFPDRFSARQFPNYSSELNVNALLLGDSALYLCASSPGTPGGETQYFGPGTRLLVL.

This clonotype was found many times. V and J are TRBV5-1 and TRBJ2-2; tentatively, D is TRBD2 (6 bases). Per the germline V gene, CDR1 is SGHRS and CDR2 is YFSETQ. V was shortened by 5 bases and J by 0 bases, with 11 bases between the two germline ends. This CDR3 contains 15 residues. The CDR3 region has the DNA TGCGCCAGCAGATCCCCGGGGGCGAACACCGGGGAGCTGTTTTTT. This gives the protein CASRSPGANTGELFF. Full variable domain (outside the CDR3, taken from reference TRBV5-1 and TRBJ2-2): KAGVTQTPRYLIKTRGQQVTLSCSPISGHRSVSWYQQTPGQGLQFLFEYFSETQRNKGNFPGRFSGRQFSNSRSEMNVSTLELGDSALYLCASRSPGANTGELFFGEGSRLTVL.

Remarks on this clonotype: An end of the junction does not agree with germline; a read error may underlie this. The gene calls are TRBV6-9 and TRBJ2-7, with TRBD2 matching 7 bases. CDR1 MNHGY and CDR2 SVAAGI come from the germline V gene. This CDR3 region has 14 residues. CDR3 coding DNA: TGCGCCAGCAGCCCTTGGCGGGAGTCCGACGAGCAGTACTTC. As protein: CASSPWRESDEQYF.

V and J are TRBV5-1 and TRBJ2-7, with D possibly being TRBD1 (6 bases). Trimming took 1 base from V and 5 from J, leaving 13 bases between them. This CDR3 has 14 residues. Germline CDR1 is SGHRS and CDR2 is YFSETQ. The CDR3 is CASSLLPQGDEQYF. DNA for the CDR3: TGCGCCAGCAGCTTGCTGCCACAGGGAGACGAGCAGTACTTC.

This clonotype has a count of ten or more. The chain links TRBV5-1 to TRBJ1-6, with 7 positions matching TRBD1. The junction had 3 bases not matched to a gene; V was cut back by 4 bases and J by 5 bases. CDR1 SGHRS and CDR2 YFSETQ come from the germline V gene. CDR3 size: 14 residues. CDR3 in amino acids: CASSQGVDNSPLHF. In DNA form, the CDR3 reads TGCGCCAGCAGCCAGGGGGTTGATAATTCACCCCTCCACTTT.

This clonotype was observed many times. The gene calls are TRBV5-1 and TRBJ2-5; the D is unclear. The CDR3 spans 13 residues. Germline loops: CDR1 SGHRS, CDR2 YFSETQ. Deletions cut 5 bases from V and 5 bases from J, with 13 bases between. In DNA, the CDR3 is TGCGCCAGCAGGTTGCGACCTTCGGAGACCCAGTACTTC. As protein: CASRLRPSETQYF.

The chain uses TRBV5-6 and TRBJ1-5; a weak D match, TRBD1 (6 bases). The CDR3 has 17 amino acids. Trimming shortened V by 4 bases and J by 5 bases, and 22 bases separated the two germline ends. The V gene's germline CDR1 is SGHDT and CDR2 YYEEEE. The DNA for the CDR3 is TGTGCCAGCAGCCATCGGGTGGTAGGGGGGATAGATCAGCCCCAGCATTTT. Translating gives CASSHRVVGGIDQPQHF.

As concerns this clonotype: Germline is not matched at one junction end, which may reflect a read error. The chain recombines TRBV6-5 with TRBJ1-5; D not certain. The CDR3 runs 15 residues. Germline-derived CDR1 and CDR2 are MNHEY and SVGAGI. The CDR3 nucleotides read TGTGCCAGCAGTTATTCCACGGTCCCCAATCAGCCTCAGCATTTT. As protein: CASSYSTVPNQPQHF.

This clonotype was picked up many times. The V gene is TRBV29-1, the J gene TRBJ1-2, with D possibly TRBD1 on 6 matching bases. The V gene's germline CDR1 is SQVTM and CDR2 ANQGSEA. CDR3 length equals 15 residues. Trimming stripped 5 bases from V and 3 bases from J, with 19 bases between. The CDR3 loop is CSVRGGGAVDYGYTF. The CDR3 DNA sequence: TGCAGCGTTCGAGGGGGGGGCGCGGTTGACTATGGCTACACCTTC.

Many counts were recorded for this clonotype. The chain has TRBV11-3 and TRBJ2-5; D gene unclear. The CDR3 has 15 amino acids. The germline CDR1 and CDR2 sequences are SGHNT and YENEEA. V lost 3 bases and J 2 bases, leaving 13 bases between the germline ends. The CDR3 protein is CASSLISTIQETQYF. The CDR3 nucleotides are TGTGCCAGCAGCTTGATTAGTACTATACAAGAGACCCAGTACTTC.

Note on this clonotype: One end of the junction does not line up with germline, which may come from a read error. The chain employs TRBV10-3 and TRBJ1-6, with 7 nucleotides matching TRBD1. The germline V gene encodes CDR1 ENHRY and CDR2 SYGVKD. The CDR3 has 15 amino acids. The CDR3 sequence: CAGSQGKSYNAPLHF. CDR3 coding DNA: TGTGCCGGGTCACAGGGGAAATCCTATAATGCACCCCTCCACTTT.

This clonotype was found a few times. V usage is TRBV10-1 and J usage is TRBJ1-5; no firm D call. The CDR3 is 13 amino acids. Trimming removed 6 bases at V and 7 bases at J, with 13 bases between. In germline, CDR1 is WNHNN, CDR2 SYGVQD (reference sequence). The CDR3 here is CASSETHGQPQHF. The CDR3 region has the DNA TGCGCCAGCAGCGAAACTCACGGGCAGCCCCAGCATTTT.

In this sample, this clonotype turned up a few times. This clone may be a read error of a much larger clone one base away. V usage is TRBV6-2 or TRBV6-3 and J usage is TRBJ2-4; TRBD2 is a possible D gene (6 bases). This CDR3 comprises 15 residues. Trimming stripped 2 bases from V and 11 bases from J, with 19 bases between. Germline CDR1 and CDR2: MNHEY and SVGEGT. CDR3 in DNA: TGTGCCAGCAGTTACGCCCTTTCCGGGAGCGACGTTCAGTACTTC. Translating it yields CASSYALSGSDVQYF.

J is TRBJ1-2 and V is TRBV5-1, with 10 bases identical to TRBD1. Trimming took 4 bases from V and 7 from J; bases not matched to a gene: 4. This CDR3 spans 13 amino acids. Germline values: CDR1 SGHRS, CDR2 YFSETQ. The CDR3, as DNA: TGCGCCAGCAGCCCGGGGACAGGGGCTGGCTACACCTTC. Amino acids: CASSPGTGAGYTF.

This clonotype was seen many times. The CDR3 spells CASSLRESGKAQYF. The CDR3 DNA follows: TGTGCCAGCAGTTTAAGGGAGTCGGGGAAGGCCCAGTACTTC. The chain is built from TRBV12-3 or TRBV12-4 and TRBJ2-5, with D possibly TRBD2 on 5 matching bases. This CDR3 has 14 amino acids. V was cut by 2 bases and J by 9 bases, with 16 bases left in between.

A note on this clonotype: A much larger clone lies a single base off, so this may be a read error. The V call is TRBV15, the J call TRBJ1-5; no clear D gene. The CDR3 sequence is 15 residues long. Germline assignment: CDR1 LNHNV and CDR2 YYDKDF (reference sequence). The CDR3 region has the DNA TGTGCCACCAGCAGTTCCGACAATGGCAATCAGCCCCAGCAGTTT. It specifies CATSSSDNGNQPQQF.